Shown below are 5 T cell receptor beta chains from a single sample sequenced in a study of T cells after yellow fever vaccination. TCRdb passed the 5' RACE reads through MiXCR, listing each CDR3 protein once. The sample has 230,000 or so distinct CDR3 sequences; around 6.7% are singletons. The sequencing used CD4+ T cells sorted from PBMCs, collected on the day of the yellow fever booster vaccination. The receptors originated from a man younger than 45 who received the YFV17D yellow fever vaccine.

The chain uses TRBV4-2 and TRBJ2-1; 10 bases map to TRBD2. This CDR3 has 15 residues. V gave up 3 bases and J gave up 9 bases; unmatched junction bases: 8. Germline V gives CDR1 LGHNA, CDR2 YNFKEQ. Here the CDR3 DNA reads TGTGCCAGCAGCCAGGATAGCGGGAGGATGGTTGAGCAGTTCTTC. This encodes CASSQDSGRMVEQFF.

The chain uses TRBV2 and TRBJ1-1, with TRBD1 as a possible D gene (5 bases). Germline V gene data show CDR1 as SNHLY and CDR2 as FYNNEI. CDR3 length: 16 amino acids. Trimming took 11 bases from V and 4 from J, leaving 26 bases between them. CDR3 bases: TGTGCCTGCTCGTCCTTCGGGACCAGATCGGGCACTGAAGCTTTCTTT. Its translation: CACSSFGTRSGTEAFF.

This clonotype was seen ten or more times. This CDR3 reads CASSFGTPGTGELFF. For the CDR3, the DNA is TGCGCCAGCAGCTTCGGGACCCCCGGGACCGGGGAGCTGTTTTTT. V usage is TRBV5-1 and J usage is TRBJ2-2; either TRBD1 or TRBD2 may fit D (5 bases each). CDR3 length: 15 amino acids. V was trimmed by 2 bases and J by 5 bases, leaving 13 bases between them. Per the germline V gene, CDR1 is SGHRS and CDR2 is YFSETQ.

The chain links TRBV7-2 to TRBJ2-1, with D possibly matching TRBD2 (6 bases). Germline V CDR1 and CDR2: SGHTA, FQGNSA. Trimming took off 5 bases at V and 2 bases at J, with 13 bases between the two ends. There are 15 residues in the CDR3. The CDR3 loop is CASSEMAGPYNEQFF. CDR3 nucleotide sequence: TGTGCCAGCAGCGAGATGGCGGGACCCTACAATGAGCAGTTCTTC.

In its sample, this clonotype was seen many times. The chain couples TRBV6-5 to TRBJ2-5, with D uncertain. The CDR3 has 13 residues. Looked up from germline, CDR1 is MNHEY and CDR2 is SVGAGI. Trimming pared 0 bases from V and 4 bases from J, leaving 6 bases between. The CDR3 loop reads CASSYSGSETQYF. As DNA, the CDR3 is TGTGCCAGCAGTTACTCCGGGTCAGAGACCCAGTACTTC.